These 19 T cell receptor beta chains came from one sample sequenced in a study of control samples from healthy donors and cancer patients (dated by TCRdb to about 2020). Receptor amplification or capture employed the immunoSEQ multiplex PCR assay. Sourced from immuneACCESS, this table was stored by TCRdb with only in-frame sequences that have V and J called. A share of the clones is absent; for the studies checked, an unresolved V gene accounts for under half, and the remainder has no known explanation. Present in this sample are fewer than 200,000 clones, more than 80% of which were seen just once. The ten largest clones represent around 1.4% of the sample. Sequenced: blood. These receptors were taken from a man aged 25-40 years in good health.

This sequence joins TRBV25-1 and TRBJ2-7; tentative D call: TRBD2 (5 bases). CDR3 length: 13 residues. The V gene lost 4 bases and the J gene lost 0 bases, with 7 bases spanning the gap. The germline V gene has CDR1 MGHDK and CDR2 SYGVNS. CDR3 sequence reads: CASSAGISYEQYF. The CDR3 DNA is TGTGCCAGCAGTGCGGGGATCTCCTACGAGCAGTACTTC.

The chain is built from TRBV20-1 and TRBJ2-3; D is undetermined. This CDR3 is built from 11 residues. Germline CDR1 is DFQATT and CDR2 is SNEGSKA (reference sequence). V was shortened by 3 bases and J by 2 bases, with 3 bases between the two germline ends. The CDR3 here is CSARDTDTQYF. Written as DNA, the CDR3 is TGCAGTGCTAGGGACACAGATACGCAGTATTTT.

The chain carries TRBV18 and TRBJ1-3; D might be TRBD1 (5 bases). Germline-derived CDR1 and CDR2 are KGHSH and LQKENI. Deletions cut 3 bases from V and 2 bases from J, with 20 bases between. The CDR3 length is 18 residues. The CDR3, as DNA: TGTGCCAGCTCACCGGGCAGGGTCTTGCTGGGCGCTGGAAACACCATATATTTT. It encodes CASSPGRVLLGAGNTIYF.

This clone was picked up one time. This chain joins TRBV7-9 and TRBJ2-1; D is possibly TRBD1 (7 bases). CDR3 length: 13 residues. Germline CDR1 reads SEHNR; CDR2 reads FQNEAQ (reference sequence). V was cut by 8 bases and J by 9 bases, with 17 bases left in between. DNA of the CDR3: TGTGCCAGCGCGGGGACAGTCATTTTTGAGCAGTTCTTC. This encodes CASAGTVIFEQFF.

The rearrangement joins TRBV12-5 to TRBJ1-1, with D hard to call. In germline, CDR1 is LGHNT, CDR2 FRNRAP. The germline V and J ends were trimmed by 0 bases and 8 bases, with 10 bases remaining between them. The CDR3 runs to 13 residues. Here the CDR3 DNA reads TGTGCTAGTGGTTTGGTAGCTCCGGGGGAAGCTTTCTTT. It encodes CASGLVAPGEAFF.

The CDR3 nucleotides read TGTGCCAGCAGTTTTGAGGGACTAACCTACAATGAGCAGTTCTTC. It yields the protein CASSFEGLTYNEQFF. V gene TRBV28 combines with J gene TRBJ2-1; TRBD2 agrees at 7 bases. Germline V CDR1 and CDR2: MDHEN, SYDVKM. This CDR3 has 15 residues. V was clipped by 3 bases and J by 2 bases; unmatched bases: 4.

This chain joins TRBV3-1 (or the pseudogene TRBV3-2) and TRBJ2-7; a possible D gene is TRBD2 (6 bases). The V and J ends lost 5 bases and 3 bases respectively, with 11 bases between them. CDR1 and CDR2 (germline): LGHDT, YNNKEL (reference sequence). The length of the CDR3 is 13 residues. The CDR3 bases are TGTGCCAGCAGCGGGACTTCCTACTACGAGCAGTACTTC. This codes for CASSGTSYYEQYF.

The genes are TRBV5-1 and TRBJ2-1, with 8 bases matching TRBD1. CDR1 and CDR2 (germline): SGHRS, YFSETQ. This CDR3 comprises 15 residues. J lost 2 bases, V lost 2 bases, and 3 bases had no gene match. The CDR3 loop is CASSFDRGPYNEQFF. DNA of the CDR3: TGCGCCAGCAGCTTTGACAGGGGACCCTACAATGAGCAGTTCTTC.

The V and J genes are TRBV3-1 (or the pseudogene TRBV3-2) and TRBJ1-1; tentatively, D is TRBD1 (5 bases). Between the trimmed V and J ends, which lost 1 base and 10 bases, there was a span of 22 bases. Looked up from germline, CDR1 is LGHDT and CDR2 is YNNKEL (reference sequence). The CDR3 runs 16 residues. CDR3 loop: CASSQGGDPAWRVAFF. The CDR3 bases are TGTGCCAGCAGCCAAGGGGGGGACCCGGCGTGGCGTGTAGCTTTCTTT.

The genes are TRBV19 and TRBJ1-1; no clear D gene. Germline V gene sequence: CDR1 LNHDA, CDR2 SQIVND (reference sequence). The CDR3 sequence is 14 residues long. Trimming stripped 4 bases from V and 0 bases from J, with 9 bases between. CDR3 sequence: CASSSWAMNTEAFF. The CDR3 nucleotides read TGTGCCAGTAGTAGTTGGGCCATGAACACTGAAGCTTTCTTT.

V and J are TRBV9 and TRBJ1-1; D gene unclear. The germline gives CDR1 SGDLS, CDR2 YYNGEE. V dropped 0 bases and J dropped 6 bases, with 12 bases sitting between them. The CDR3 totals 14 residues. CDR3 amino acids: CASSVAMGRSEAFF. The CDR3 nucleotides are TGTGCCAGCAGCGTAGCTATGGGAAGGTCTGAAGCTTTCTTT.

With regard to this clone: Other nucleotide sequences from this sample produce the same CDR3. The rearrangement links TRBV7-2 to TRBJ2-7, with D possibly being TRBD2 (5 bases). V lost 1 base, J lost 0 bases, and 7 bases lay in between. CDR3 length: 14 residues. Germline CDR1 and CDR2: SGHTA and FQGNSA. The CDR3 reads CASSLVGSSYEQYF. As DNA, the CDR3 is TGTGCCAGCAGCTTAGTAGGGAGCTCCTACGAGCAGTACTTC.

V usage is TRBV27 and J usage is TRBJ2-1; 9 nucleotides match TRBD2. V dropped 6 bases and J dropped 1; count of bases not matched to a gene: 4. CDR1 is MNHEY and CDR2 is SMNVEV in the germline V gene (reference sequence). This CDR3 has 15 residues. The CDR3 reads CASRGLATSYNEQFF. The CDR3 bases are TGTGCCAGCAGGGGACTAGCAACTTCCTACAATGAGCAGTTCTTC.

This rearrangement joins TRBV28 to TRBJ2-7; the D gene is possibly TRBD2 (6 bases). V lost 3 bases to trimming and J lost 2 bases, with 8 bases between them. This CDR3 is 13 amino acids long. Germline CDR1 MDHEN, CDR2 SYDVKM. DNA for the CDR3: TGTGCCAGCAGTTTGGCGGGAACCTACGAGCAGTACTTC. Protein: CASSLAGTYEQYF.

This clone was observed a handful of times. The chain is built from TRBV4-3 and TRBJ2-1, with D possibly matching TRBD1 (6 bases). The V and J ends lost 1 base and 7 bases respectively, with 14 bases between them. Germline V gene lookup returns CDR1 LGHNA and CDR2 YSLEER. The CDR3 runs 15 residues. The CDR3 loop reads CASSQAGTLSNEQFF. In DNA form, the CDR3 reads TGCGCCAGCAGCCAAGCCGGGACATTGTCAAATGAGCAGTTCTTC.

The V gene is TRBV19, the J gene TRBJ2-1; TRBD2 aligns across 12 bases. Germline V CDR1 and CDR2: LNHDA, SQIVND (reference sequence). V trimming: 5 bases; J trimming: 8 bases; junction bases outside the gene matches: 13. There are 17 residues in the CDR3. CDR3 amino acids: CASSAHRTSGRIHEQFF. CDR3 nucleotide sequence: TGTGCCAGTAGTGCCCACCGAACTAGCGGGAGGATTCATGAGCAGTTCTTC.

The table lists this clone with a count of one. The DNA of the CDR3 is TGTGCCAGCAGTCGGGACGCCTACGAGCAGTACTTC. Translation: CASSRDAYEQYF. V is TRBV7-2 and J is TRBJ2-7; D may match TRBD1 or TRBD2 (5 bases each). The germline V and J ends were trimmed by 6 bases and 2 bases, with 8 bases remaining between them. Germline CDR1 reads SGHTA; CDR2 reads FQGNSA. The CDR3 is 12 residues long.

This clone showed up just a few times. V and J are TRBV5-4 and TRBJ1-1; 8 bases align to TRBD1. Germline loops: CDR1 SGHNT, CDR2 YYREEE (reference sequence). V dropped 4 bases and J dropped 4; count of bases not matched to a gene: 3. The CDR3 length is 13 residues. Here the CDR3 reads CASSGRGRTEAFF. For the CDR3, the DNA is TGTGCCAGCAGCGGCAGGGGGCGCACTGAAGCTTTCTTT.

J is TRBJ1-1 and V is TRBV4-3, with no clear D. This CDR3 contains 13 residues. Germline V gene sequence: CDR1 LGHNA, CDR2 YSLEER. Trimming stripped 3 bases from V and 1 base from J, with 6 bases between. Here the CDR3 DNA reads TGCGCCAGCAGCCAGCAGGAGAACACTGAAGCTTTCTTT. Protein product: CASSQQENTEAFF.